A single sample is the source of the 11 T cell receptor beta chains below, sequenced in a study of vaccination and CD4 T cells after COVID-19. Their specific antigens are unknown. Regarding treatment: 10-day PBMC culture with coronavirus spike peptide pools or control peptides (ViraFEST assay). Sequence data for DNA of cultured CD4+ T cells were generated by the Oncomine TCR Beta short-read assay. TCRdb processed the PCR reads anew with MiXCR; each CDR3 protein has one entry. The profile shows about 20,000 distinct CDR3 sequences, roughly half of them singletons. The specimen was CD4+ T cells from blood, cultured in vitro. These receptors were collected from a human donor who had recovered from COVID-19.

The rearrangement joins TRBV27 to TRBJ2-7, with 7 bases lining up with TRBD2. With 5 bases clipped from V and 1 base from J, the junction kept 5 bases outside the gene matches. CDR3 length: 14 amino acids. CDR1 and CDR2 (germline): MNHEY, SMNVEV (reference sequence). The CDR3 bases are TGTGCCAGCAGTCCCGGCGGGGGATCCTACGAGCAGTACTTC. Translating it yields CASSPGGGSYEQYF.

The rearrangement links TRBV6-1 to TRBJ2-7, with 10 bases that match TRBD1. CDR1 and CDR2 from the germline V gene are MNHNS and SASEGT. The CDR3 totals 16 residues. Trimming cost V 1 base and J 6 bases; bases outside gene matches: 9. CDR3 residues: CASSEGTGQGVGEQYF. For the CDR3, the DNA is TGTGCCAGCAGTGAAGGCACCGGACAGGGGGTGGGCGAGCAGTACTTC.

The chain has TRBV5-8 and TRBJ1-5; a possible D gene is TRBD1 (5 bases). The CDR3 extends over 15 amino acids. Trimming took 0 bases from V and 3 from J, leaving 10 bases between them. The V gene's germline CDR1 is SGHTS and CDR2 YDEGEE. In DNA, the CDR3 is TGTGCCAGCAGCTTGGGACAGCTGTACAATCAGCCCCAGCATTTT. This sequence encodes CASSLGQLYNQPQHF.

The chain links TRBV30 to TRBJ2-1, with TRBD1 matching over 8 bases. Germline assignment: CDR1 GTSNPN and CDR2 SVGIG (reference sequence). The CDR3 extends over 15 amino acids. V lost 3 bases and J lost 2; bases outside the gene matches: 6. The CDR3 coding sequence is TGTGCCTGGAGCACCGGGACAGGAACCTACAATGAGCAGTTCTTC. Amino acids: CAWSTGTGTYNEQFF. The variable domain in full, completed from reference TRBV30 and TRBJ2-1, reads SQTIHQWPATLVQPVGSPLSLECTVEGTSNPNLYWYRQAAGRGLQLLFYSVGIGQISSEVPQNLSASRPQDRQFILSSKKLLLSDSGFYLCAWSTGTGTYNEQFFGPGTRLTVL.

This sequence joins TRBV18 and TRBJ2-2; D unclear. Germline CDR1 reads KGHSH; CDR2 reads LQKENI. The V end lost 6 bases, the J end lost 1 base, and 9 bases lay between the germline ends. The CDR3 has 14 amino acids. The CDR3 loop reads CASSERQNTGELFF. For the CDR3, the DNA is TGTGCCAGCTCCGAGAGACAGAACACCGGGGAGCTGTTTTTT.

The chain has TRBV6-1 and TRBJ1-5; D not resolved. This CDR3 has 10 residues. Germline V CDR1 and CDR2: MNHNS, SASEGT. Trimming stripped 3 bases from V and 12 bases from J, with 6 bases between. CDR3 nucleotides: TGTGCCAGCAGTGATTGGAACCAGCATTTT. It specifies CASSDWNQHF.

This rearrangement joins TRBV7-2 to TRBJ1-1; 9 bases match TRBD1. The germline CDR1 and CDR2 sequences are SGHTA and FQGNSA. There are 15 residues in the CDR3. The ends lost 3 bases at V and 1 base at J; junction bases unmatched: 3. Here the CDR3 DNA reads TGTGCCAGCAGCTTCAAGGGACAGGGGAACACTGAAGCTTTCTTT. It encodes CASSFKGQGNTEAFF.

V gene TRBV5-6 combines with J gene TRBJ1-2; the D is unclear. Trimming removed 3 bases at V and 1 base at J, with 7 bases between. Germline CDR1 and CDR2: SGHDT and YYEEEE. The CDR3 has 13 residues. CDR3 coding DNA: TGTGCCAGCAGCTCACAGAGTAACTATGGCTACACCTTC. This translates into CASSSQSNYGYTF.

This clonotype was observed a few times. V usage is TRBV20-1 and J usage is TRBJ2-4; 8 bases map to TRBD1. The CDR3 sequence is 15 residues long. The germline gives CDR1 DFQATT, CDR2 SNEGSKA (reference sequence). Trimming removed 6 bases from V and 6 bases from J; junction bases left unmatched: 13. CDR3 residues: CSAYPGGLTLNIQYF. The CDR3 region has the DNA TGCAGTGCCTATCCAGGGGGCTTGACCCTAAACATTCAGTACTTC.

The rearrangement links TRBV6-1 to TRBJ1-2; 7 bases line up with TRBD1. Germline CDR1 MNHNS, CDR2 SASEGT. The trim removed 7 bases at V and 3 bases at J, leaving 11 bases unmatched. The CDR3 length is 15 residues. Written as DNA, the CDR3 is TGTGCCAGCATCCCCCTGCGGCAGGGGGACTATGGCTACACCTTC. This encodes CASIPLRQGDYGYTF.

For the CDR3, the DNA is TGTGCCAGCAGCAGCGACAGGGGGCTACACCAGTTCTTC. As protein: CASSSDRGLHQFF. The chain couples TRBV11-2 to TRBJ2-1; 10 bases agree with TRBD1. Per the germline V gene, CDR1 is SGHAT and CDR2 is FQNNGV. J was trimmed by 13 bases and V by 5 bases; bases with no gene match: 8. This CDR3 has 13 residues.